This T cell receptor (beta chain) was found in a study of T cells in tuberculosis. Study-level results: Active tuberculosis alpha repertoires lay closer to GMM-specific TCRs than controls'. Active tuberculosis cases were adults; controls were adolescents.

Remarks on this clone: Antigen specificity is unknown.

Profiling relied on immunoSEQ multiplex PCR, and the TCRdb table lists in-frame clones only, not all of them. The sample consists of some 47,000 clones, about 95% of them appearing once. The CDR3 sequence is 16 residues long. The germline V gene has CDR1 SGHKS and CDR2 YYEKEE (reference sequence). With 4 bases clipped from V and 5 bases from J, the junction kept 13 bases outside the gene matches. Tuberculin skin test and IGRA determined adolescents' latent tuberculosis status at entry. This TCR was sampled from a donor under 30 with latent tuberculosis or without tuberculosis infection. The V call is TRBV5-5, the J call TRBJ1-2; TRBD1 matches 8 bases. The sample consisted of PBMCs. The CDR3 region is CASSPQVGQGAYGYTF. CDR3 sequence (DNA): TGTGCCAGCAGCCCCCAGGTTGGGCAGGGGGCTTATGGCTACACCTTC.